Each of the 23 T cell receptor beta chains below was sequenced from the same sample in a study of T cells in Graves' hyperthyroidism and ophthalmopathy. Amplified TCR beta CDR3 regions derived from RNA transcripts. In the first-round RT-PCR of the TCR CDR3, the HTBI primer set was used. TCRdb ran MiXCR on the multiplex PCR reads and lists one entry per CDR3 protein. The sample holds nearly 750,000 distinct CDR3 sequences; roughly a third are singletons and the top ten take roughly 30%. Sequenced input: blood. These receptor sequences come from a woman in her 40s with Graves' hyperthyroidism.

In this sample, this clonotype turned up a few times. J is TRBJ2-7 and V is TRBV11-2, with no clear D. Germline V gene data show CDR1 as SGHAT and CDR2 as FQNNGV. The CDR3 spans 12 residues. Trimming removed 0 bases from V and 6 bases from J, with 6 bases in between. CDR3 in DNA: TGTGCCAGCAGCTTAGAATTGAGCGAGCAGTACTTC. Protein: CASSLELSEQYF.

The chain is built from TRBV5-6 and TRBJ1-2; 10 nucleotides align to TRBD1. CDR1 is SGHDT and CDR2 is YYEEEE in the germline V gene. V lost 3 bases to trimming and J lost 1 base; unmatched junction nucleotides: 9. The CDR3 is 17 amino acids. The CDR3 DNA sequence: TGTGCCAGCAGCTCGGGACAGGGGCCGACCCATAACTATGGCTACACCTTC. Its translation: CASSSGQGPTHNYGYTF.

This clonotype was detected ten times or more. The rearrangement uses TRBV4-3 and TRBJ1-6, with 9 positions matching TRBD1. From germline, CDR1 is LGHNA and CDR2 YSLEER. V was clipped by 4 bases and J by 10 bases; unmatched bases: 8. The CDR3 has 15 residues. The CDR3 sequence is CASSRGGTGRSPLHF. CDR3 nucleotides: TGCGCCAGCAGCCGCGGAGGGACAGGGCGCTCACCCCTCCACTTT.

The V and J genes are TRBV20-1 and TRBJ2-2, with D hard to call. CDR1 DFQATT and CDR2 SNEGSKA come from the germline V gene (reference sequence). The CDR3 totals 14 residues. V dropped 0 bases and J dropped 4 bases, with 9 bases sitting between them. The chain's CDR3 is CSARDERSTGELFF. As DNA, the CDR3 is TGCAGTGCTAGAGATGAACGGAGCACCGGGGAGCTGTTTTTT.

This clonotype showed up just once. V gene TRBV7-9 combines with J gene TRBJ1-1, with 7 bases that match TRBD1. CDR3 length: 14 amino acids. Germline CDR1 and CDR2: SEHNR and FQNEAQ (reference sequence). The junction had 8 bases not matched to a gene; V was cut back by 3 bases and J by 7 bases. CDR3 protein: CASSLKTGPNEAFF. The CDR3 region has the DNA TGTGCCAGCAGCTTGAAGACAGGGCCTAATGAAGCTTTCTTT.

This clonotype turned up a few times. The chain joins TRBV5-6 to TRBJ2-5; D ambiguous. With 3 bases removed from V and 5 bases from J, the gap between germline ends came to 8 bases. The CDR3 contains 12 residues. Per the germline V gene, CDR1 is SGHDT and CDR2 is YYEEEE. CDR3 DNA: TGTGCCAGCAGCTCGTATGAGGAGACCCAGTACTTC. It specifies CASSSYEETQYF.

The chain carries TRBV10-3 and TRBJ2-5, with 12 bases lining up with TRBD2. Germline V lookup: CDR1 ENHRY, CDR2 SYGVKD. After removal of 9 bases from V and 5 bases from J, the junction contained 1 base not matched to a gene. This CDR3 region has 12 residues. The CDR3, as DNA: TGTGCCATAGGGACTAGCGGGGAGACCCAGTACTTC. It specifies CAIGTSGETQYF.

This CDR3 is CASSVAAGGYEQYF. Written as DNA, the CDR3 is TGTGCCAGCAGCGTAGCCGCAGGGGGTTACGAGCAGTACTTC. The V call is TRBV9, the J call TRBJ2-7, with 7 bases matching TRBD1. The CDR3 runs 14 residues. Germline loops: CDR1 SGDLS, CDR2 YYNGEE. The ends lost 0 bases at V and 4 bases at J; junction bases unmatched: 4.

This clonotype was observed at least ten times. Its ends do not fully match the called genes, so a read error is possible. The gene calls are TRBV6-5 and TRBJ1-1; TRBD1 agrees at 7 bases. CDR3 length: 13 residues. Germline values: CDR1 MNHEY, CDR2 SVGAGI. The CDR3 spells CASSYSPGQACVF. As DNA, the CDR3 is TGTGCCAGCAGTTACTCGCCCGGACAGGCTTGTGTCTTT.

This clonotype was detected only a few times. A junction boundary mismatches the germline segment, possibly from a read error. The chain's CDR3 is CASSYAEPGLGNTIYF. Here the CDR3 DNA reads TGTGCCAGCAGTTACGCCGAACCGGGACTCGGAAACACCATATATTTT. The rearrangement links TRBV10-3 to TRBJ1-3, with D tentatively TRBD1 (5 bases). The length of the CDR3 is 16 residues. The germline V gene encodes CDR1 ENHRY and CDR2 SYGVKD.

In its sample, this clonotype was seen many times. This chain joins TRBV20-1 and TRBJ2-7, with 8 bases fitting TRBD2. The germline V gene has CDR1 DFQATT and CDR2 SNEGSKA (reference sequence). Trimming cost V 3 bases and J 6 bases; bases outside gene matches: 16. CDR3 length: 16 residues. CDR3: CSARPAEGLGAFEQYF. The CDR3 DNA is TGCAGTGCTAGGCCGGCAGAGGGACTAGGGGCCTTCGAGCAGTACTTC.

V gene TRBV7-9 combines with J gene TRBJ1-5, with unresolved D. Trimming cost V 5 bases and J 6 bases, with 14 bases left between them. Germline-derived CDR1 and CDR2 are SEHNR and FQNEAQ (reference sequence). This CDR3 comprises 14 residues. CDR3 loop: CASSLISKGQPQHF. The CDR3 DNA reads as TGTGCCAGCAGCCTGATCTCGAAGGGTCAGCCCCAGCATTTT.

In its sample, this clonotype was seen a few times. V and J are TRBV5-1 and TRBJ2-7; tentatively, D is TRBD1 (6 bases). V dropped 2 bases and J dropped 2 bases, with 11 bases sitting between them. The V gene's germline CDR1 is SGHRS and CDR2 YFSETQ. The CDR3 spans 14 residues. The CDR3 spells CASSLRGFTYEQYF. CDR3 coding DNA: TGCGCCAGCAGCTTAAGGGGGTTCACCTACGAGCAGTACTTC.

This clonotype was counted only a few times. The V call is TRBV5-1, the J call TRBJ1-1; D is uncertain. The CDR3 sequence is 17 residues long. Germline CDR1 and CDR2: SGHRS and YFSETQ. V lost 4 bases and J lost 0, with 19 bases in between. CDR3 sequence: CASSISQGLTMNTEAFF. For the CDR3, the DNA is TGCGCCAGCAGCATCTCACAAGGCCTCACAATGAACACTGAAGCTTTCTTT.

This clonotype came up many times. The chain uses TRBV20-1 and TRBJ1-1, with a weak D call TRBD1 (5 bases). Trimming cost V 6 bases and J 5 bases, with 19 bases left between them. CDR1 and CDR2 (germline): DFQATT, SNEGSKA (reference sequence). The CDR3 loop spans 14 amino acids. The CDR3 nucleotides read TGCAGTGCCACCGGGAGGGGCCTAGGGACTGAAGCTTTCTTT. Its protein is CSATGRGLGTEAFF.

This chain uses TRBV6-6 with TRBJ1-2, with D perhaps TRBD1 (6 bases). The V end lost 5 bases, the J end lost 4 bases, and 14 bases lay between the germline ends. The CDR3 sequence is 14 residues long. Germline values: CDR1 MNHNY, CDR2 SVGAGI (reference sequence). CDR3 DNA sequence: TGTGCCAGCAGTCCCTGGGCAGGGGCCTATGGCTACACCTTC. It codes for CASSPWAGAYGYTF.

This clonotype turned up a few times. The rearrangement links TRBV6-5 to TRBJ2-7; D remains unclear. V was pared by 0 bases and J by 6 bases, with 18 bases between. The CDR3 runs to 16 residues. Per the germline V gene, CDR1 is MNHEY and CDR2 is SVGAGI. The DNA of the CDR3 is TGTGCCAGCAGTTACTCGGAAAGGCCCCTACGAAGCGAGCAGTACTTC. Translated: CASSYSERPLRSEQYF.

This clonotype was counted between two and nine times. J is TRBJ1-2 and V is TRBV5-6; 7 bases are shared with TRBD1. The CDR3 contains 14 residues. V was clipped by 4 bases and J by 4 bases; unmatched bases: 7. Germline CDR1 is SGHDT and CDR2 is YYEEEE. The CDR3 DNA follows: TGTGCCAGCAGCCTAACAGGGGCGTTCTATGGCTACACCTTC. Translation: CASSLTGAFYGYTF.

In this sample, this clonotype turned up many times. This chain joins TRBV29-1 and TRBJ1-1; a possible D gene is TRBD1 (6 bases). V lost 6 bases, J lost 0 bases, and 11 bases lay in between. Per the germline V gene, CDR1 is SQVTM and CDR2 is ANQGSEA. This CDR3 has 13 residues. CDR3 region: CSVLGQMNTEAFF. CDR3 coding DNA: TGCAGCGTCCTAGGACAGATGAACACTGAAGCTTTCTTT.

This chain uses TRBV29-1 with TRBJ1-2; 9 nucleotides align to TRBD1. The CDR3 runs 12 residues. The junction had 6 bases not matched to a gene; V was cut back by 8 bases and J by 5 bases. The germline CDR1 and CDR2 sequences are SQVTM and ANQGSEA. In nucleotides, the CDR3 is TGCAGCTTGGGGGGACAGGGATATGGCTACACCTTC. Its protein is CSLGGQGYGYTF.

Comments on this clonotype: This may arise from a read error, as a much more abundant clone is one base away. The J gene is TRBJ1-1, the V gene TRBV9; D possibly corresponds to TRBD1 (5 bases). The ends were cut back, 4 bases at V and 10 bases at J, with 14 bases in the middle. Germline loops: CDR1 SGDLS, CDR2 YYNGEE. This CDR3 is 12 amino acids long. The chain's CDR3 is CASSPSGPGAFF. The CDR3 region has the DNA TGTGCCAGCAGCCCTTCGGGACCTGGAGCTTTCTTT.

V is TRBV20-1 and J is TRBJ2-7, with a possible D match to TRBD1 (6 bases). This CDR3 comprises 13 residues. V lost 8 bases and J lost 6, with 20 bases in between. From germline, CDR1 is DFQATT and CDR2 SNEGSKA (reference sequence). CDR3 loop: CSLYDRPASEQYF. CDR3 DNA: TGCAGTTTATACGACAGGCCGGCAAGCGAGCAGTACTTC.

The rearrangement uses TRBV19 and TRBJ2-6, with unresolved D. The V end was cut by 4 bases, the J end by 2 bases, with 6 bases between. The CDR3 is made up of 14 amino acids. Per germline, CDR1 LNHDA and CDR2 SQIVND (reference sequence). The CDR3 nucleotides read TGTGCCAGTAGTAGGCTGACTGGGGCCAACGTCCTGACTTTC. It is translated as CASSRLTGANVLTF.